These 15 T cell receptor beta chains were sequenced from one sample in a study of T cells in Graves' hyperthyroidism and ophthalmopathy. TCR beta CDR3 regions were amplified from RNA transcripts. The TCR CDR3 was amplified in a first-round RT-PCR using the HTBI primer set. MiXCR, applied by TCRdb to the multiplex PCR reads, yields one record per CDR3 protein. This table holds fewer than 450,000 distinct CDR3 sequences, 11% to 15% found once. The sample taken for sequencing was blood. These receptors were collected from a man aged 50 to 59 with Graves' ophthalmopathy.

This clonotype has ten or more counts. The junction departs from the called germline gene at one end, perhaps through a read error. The chain is built from TRBV7-7 and TRBJ2-1, with 8 bases aligning to TRBD2. The CDR3 consists of 17 residues. Germline V gene lookup returns CDR1 SSHAT and CDR2 FNYEAQ (reference sequence). The CDR3 loop reads CASSLAAAGGSYNEQFF. DNA for the CDR3: TGTGCTAGCAGCTTAGCCGCCGCGGGAGGAAGCTACAATGAGCAGTTCTTC.

As concerns this clonotype: A much larger clone is a single base away; this may be a read error. The gene calls are TRBV15 and TRBJ1-6; D not resolved. CDR3 size: 15 residues. Germline V lookup: CDR1 LNHNV, CDR2 YYDKDF (reference sequence). The DNA for the CDR3 is TGTGCCACCAACAGAGACGGACCGAATAATTCACCCCTCCACTTT. Its translation is CATNRDGPNNSPLHF.

Ten or more counts support this clonotype. The chain joins TRBV3-1 to TRBJ2-5; D ambiguous. Trimming stripped 4 bases from V and 9 bases from J, with 9 bases between. Per the germline V gene, CDR1 is LGHDT and CDR2 is YNNKEL (reference sequence). CDR3 length: 11 residues. The CDR3 DNA sequence: TGTGCCAGCAGCCCCGGACCGGCCCAGTACTTC. It is translated as CASSPGPAQYF.

There are many counts of this clonotype. The V call is TRBV19, the J call TRBJ1-1, with 8 bases that match TRBD1. Per the germline V gene, CDR1 is LNHDA and CDR2 is SQIVND (reference sequence). The CDR3 is made up of 12 amino acids. The V gene end was trimmed by 5 bases and the J gene end by 10 bases; junction bases not matched to a gene: 6. The CDR3 reads CASSSQGAVAFF. CDR3 in DNA: TGTGCCAGTAGTTCTCAGGGGGCGGTAGCTTTCTTT.

The chain couples TRBV7-9 to TRBJ2-4, with D possibly being TRBD2 (5 bases). The CDR3 is made up of 13 amino acids. Germline lookup yields CDR1 SEHNR and CDR2 FQNEAQ (reference sequence). Trimming left V 5 bases short and J 6 bases short, with 11 bases between. CDR3 nucleotides: TGTGCCAGCAGCACGACTATGGCAAACATTCAGTACTTC. Its translation: CASSTTMANIQYF.

This clonotype was counted ten times or more. The CDR3 here is CASTRGGTETQYF. DNA of the CDR3: TGTGCCAGCACGAGGGGGGGGACGGAGACCCAGTACTTC. The V gene is TRBV7-9, the J gene TRBJ2-5; possible D gene TRBD2, 7 bases. Looked up from germline, CDR1 is SEHNR and CDR2 is FQNEAQ (reference sequence). V was cut by 7 bases and J by 5 bases, with 14 bases left in between. CDR3 length: 13 amino acids.

Ten or more counts support this clonotype. The chain employs TRBV20-1 and TRBJ1-2; perhaps TRBD1 as D (5 bases). The CDR3 extends over 14 amino acids. V lost 5 bases to trimming and J lost 7 bases, with 20 bases between them. Germline values: CDR1 DFQATT, CDR2 SNEGSKA (reference sequence). The CDR3 coding sequence is TGCAGTGCTCCCGGGGCCCTTGGGGTTGGTGGCTACACCTTC. As protein: CSAPGALGVGGYTF.

This clonotype was seen repeatedly, ten times or more. The chain has TRBV5-1 and TRBJ1-6; D is undetermined. CDR1 and CDR2 (germline): SGHRS, YFSETQ. V was cut by 1 base and J by 8 bases, with 4 bases left in between. The CDR3 runs to 12 residues. For the CDR3, the DNA is TGCGCCAGCAGCTTGCCCGATTCACCCCTCCACTTT. This gives the protein CASSLPDSPLHF.

Notes on this clonotype: One end of the junction is discordant with germline, which a read error may explain. The chain joins TRBV20-1 to TRBJ2-7, with TRBD1 identical over 7 bases. CDR3 length: 13 residues. The germline CDR1 and CDR2 sequences are DFQATT and SNEGSKA (reference sequence). CDR3 nucleotide sequence: TGCAGTGCGGAATCAGGGGGTCGCTACGAGCGGTACTTC. Translation gives CSAESGGRYERYF.

This clonotype showed up many times. The V and J genes are TRBV10-3 and TRBJ2-5; the D is unclear. This CDR3 spans 14 amino acids. Trimming cost V 2 bases and J 7 bases, with 14 bases left between them. Germline CDR1 ENHRY, CDR2 SYGVKD. CDR3: CAISEKREDGTQYF. For the CDR3, the DNA is TGTGCCATCAGTGAGAAGCGAGAGGATGGGACCCAGTACTTC.

This clonotype was detected ten times or more. The chain combines TRBV11-2 with TRBJ2-1; 9 bases match TRBD2. J was trimmed by 9 bases and V by 4 bases; bases with no gene match: 10. The CDR3 has 15 residues. Germline values: CDR1 SGHAT, CDR2 FQNNGV. The CDR3 region is CASSSRVAGAGEQFF. As DNA, the CDR3 is TGTGCCAGCAGCTCAAGGGTAGCGGGAGCGGGTGAGCAGTTCTTC.

Only a few counts were recorded for this clonotype. Mismatch with germline at one junction end may stem from a read error. The chain is built from TRBV2 and TRBJ1-2, with 10 bases identical to TRBD1. The CDR3 has 15 residues. Germline lookup yields CDR1 SNHLY and CDR2 FYNNEI. The chain's CDR3 is CASGTGESLSYDYTF. The CDR3 DNA reads as TGTGCCAGCGGGACAGGGGAATCTCTCAGCTATGACTACACCTTC.

This sequence joins TRBV7-6 and TRBJ2-5; weak D call: TRBD1 (5 bases). Germline CDR1 SGHVS, CDR2 FNYEAQ. The CDR3 runs to 13 residues. The ends were cut back, 10 bases at V and 2 bases at J, with 14 bases in the middle. The CDR3 here is CATVAAGQETQYF. The CDR3, as DNA: TGTGCCACCGTTGCGGCAGGGCAAGAGACCCAGTACTTC.

This clonotype occurred many times. The J gene is TRBJ2-1, the V gene TRBV11-3; D is ambiguous. Germline V gene sequence: CDR1 SGHNT, CDR2 YENEEA. V was clipped by 7 bases and J by 0 bases, with 16 bases between them. There are 16 residues in the CDR3. CDR3 residues: CASNKGPLSSYNEQFF. The CDR3 nucleotides read TGTGCCAGCAACAAGGGTCCGCTGAGCTCCTACAATGAGCAGTTCTTC.

The table lists this clonotype with a few counts. V and J are TRBV20-1 and TRBJ1-4; D is unclear. CDR1 and CDR2 (germline): DFQATT, SNEGSKA (reference sequence). The V end was cut by 3 bases, the J end by 0 bases, with 5 bases between. The CDR3 extends over 13 amino acids. CDR3 nucleotides: TGCAGTGCTAGTTTGGCAACTAATGAAAAACTGTTTTTT. Translating it yields CSASLATNEKLFF.